A selection of T cell receptor beta chains follows, all from one sample in a study of T cell responses to AZD1222 COVID-19 vaccine. The assay was immunoSEQ multiplex PCR, and TCRdb's table has in-frame clones only and misses some. The sample contains 95,000 to 130,000 clones, around 94% of which appear only once. Sequences were derived from peripheral blood, sampled on day 0 of AZD1222 vaccination. All receptors derive from an adult in good health. Each CDR3 is given with its conserved first and last residue. The D gene is left open where the match is weak. Only part of the rows carry a size: once, few, many, or a class if the clone is expanded.

NA	TRBV27	TRBD2	14	TRBJ2-7	TGTGCCAGCAGCAGGACTAGCGGGAGCTACGAGCAGTACTTC	CASSRTSGSYEQYF
once	TRBV28	TRBD1	17	TRBJ2-7	TGTGCCAGCAGTTACGGCCCGGGACAGGGGGCGGCCTACGAGCAGTACTTC	CASSYGPGQGAAYEQYF
NA	TRBV28	NA	14	TRBJ1-5	TGTGCCAGCAGACCCCCCGAGGGGAGGCGGCCCCAGCATTTT	CASRPPEGRRPQHF
NA	TRBV10-2	TRBD1	14	TRBJ1-5	TGCGCCAGCTCGACAGGGTTTGGCAATCAGCCCCAGCATTTT	CASSTGFGNQPQHF
once	TRBV5-4	NA	15	TRBJ1-4	TGTGCCAGCAGCCCGGGAGCGGGGGCGGGGGAGAAACTGTTTTTT	CASSPGAGAGEKLFF
NA	TRBV7-6	NA	13	TRBJ1-1	TGTGCCAGCAGCTTAGAACAGGGCACTGAAGCTTTCTTT	CASSLEQGTEAFF
NA	TRBV28	NA	15	TRBJ1-5	TGTGCCAGCAGTTTATTCCCGGACAGAGATCAGCCCCAGCATTTT	CASSLFPDRDQPQHF
NA	TRBV9	NA	14	TRBJ1-1	TGTGCCAGCAGCGTAGATGGGGCGCCCCCTGAAGCTTTCTTT	CASSVDGAPPEAFF
NA	TRBV9	NA	12	TRBJ2-3	TGTGCCAGCAGCGTAGGCAAAGATACGCAGTATTTT	CASSVGKDTQYF
NA	TRBV13	NA	15	TRBJ2-3	TGTGCCAGCAGCTTAAGAACCGTCGAGCCAGATACGCAGTATTTT	CASSLRTVEPDTQYF
NA	TRBV6-5	TRBD1	16	TRBJ2-1	TGTGCCAGCAGTTACTCGATTGGACAGGTGAACAATGAGCAGTTCTTC	CASSYSIGQVNNEQFF
NA	TRBV11-2	TRBD1	20	TRBJ1-2	TGTGCCAGCAGCTTAGACCCATTGAACAGGGGACGGTCCTTTGACTATGGCTACACCTTC	CASSLDPLNRGRSFDYGYTF
NA	TRBV7-2	NA	13	TRBJ1-1	TGTGCCAGCAGCCTCTTTCCAGGTTCTGAAGCTTTCTTT	CASSLFPGSEAFF
NA	TRBV6-5	TRBD1	13	TRBJ2-7	TGTGCCAGCATGGGACAGGGAGTCGACGAGCAGTACTTC	CASMGQGVDEQYF
NA	TRBV13	NA	13	TRBJ1-1	TGTGCCAGCAGCTTAGGACTGAACGCTGAAGCTTTCTTT	CASSLGLNAEAFF
NA	TRBV29-1	NA	13	TRBJ1-5	TGCAGCGCCGGCGGGGGGCTCGGTCAGCCCCAGCATTTT	CSAGGGLGQPQHF
NA	TRBV6-4	NA	14	TRBJ2-3	TGTGCCAGCAGTTTCAACCACGGCACAGATACGCAGTATTTT	CASSFNHGTDTQYF
NA	TRBV7-4	TRBD1	14	TRBJ2-7	TGTGCCAGCAGCCCAATACGGCACAGGGGCGAGCAGTACTTC	CASSPIRHRGEQYF
NA	TRBV7-3	NA	14	TRBJ2-3	TGTGCCAGCAGCTTAATGGCGAGCACAGATACGCAGTATTTT	CASSLMASTDTQYF
once	TRBV30	NA	13	TRBJ1-2	TGTGCCTGGACGACCGGGGGCGGCTATGGCTACACCTTC	CAWTTGGGYGYTF
NA	TRBV2	TRBD1	14	TRBJ1-1	TGTGCCAGCAGTGCTAGACAGGGGTACACTGAAGCTTTCTTT	CASSARQGYTEAFF
once	TRBV4-1	NA	14	TRBJ1-2	TGCGCCAGCAGCCAAGAGTATCGGCCGGACAGCTACACCTTC	CASSQEYRPDSYTF
NA	TRBV19	TRBD2	14	TRBJ2-1	TGTGCCAGCACCATAGCGGGAGGATACAATGAGCAGTTCTTC	CASTIAGGYNEQFF
NA	TRBV3-1/TRBV3-2	NA	15	TRBJ2-3	TGTGCCAGCAGCCAAGAGGGCCGGGGGTCAGATACGCAGTATTTT	CASSQEGRGSDTQYF